The clone carrying this T cell receptor beta chain came up many times. The CDR3 covers 17 residues. J was trimmed by 0 bases and V by 2 bases; bases with no gene match: 3. Germline V CDR1 and CDR2: MNHEY, SMNVEV (reference sequence). This entry belongs to a study of T cell repertoires in cytomegalovirus infection. Via MiXCR, TCRdb re-called the reads, giving one row per CDR3 protein. The profile covers 310,000 or so distinct CDR3 sequences, with over 20% appearing a single time and more than 11% taken by the ten largest. The chain has TRBV27 and TRBJ2-6; 8 bases are a match to TRBD2. The clonotype comes from a human donor in good health (CMV status not recorded). Some clones in this sample may be carry-over from other donors' samples. The source material was PBMCs. CDR3 sequence reads: CASSLPGGPSGANVLTF. CDR3 bases: TGTGCCAGCAGTTTACCGGGGGGGCCCTCTGGGGCCAACGTCCTGACTTTC. Filled out from reference TRBV27 and TRBJ2-6, the complete variable domain reads EAQVTQNPRYLITVTGKKLTVTCSQNMNHEYMSWYRQDPGLGLRQIYYSMNVEVTDKGDVPEGYKVSRKEKRNFPLILESPSPNQTSLYFCASSLPGGPSGANVLTFGAGSRLTVL.